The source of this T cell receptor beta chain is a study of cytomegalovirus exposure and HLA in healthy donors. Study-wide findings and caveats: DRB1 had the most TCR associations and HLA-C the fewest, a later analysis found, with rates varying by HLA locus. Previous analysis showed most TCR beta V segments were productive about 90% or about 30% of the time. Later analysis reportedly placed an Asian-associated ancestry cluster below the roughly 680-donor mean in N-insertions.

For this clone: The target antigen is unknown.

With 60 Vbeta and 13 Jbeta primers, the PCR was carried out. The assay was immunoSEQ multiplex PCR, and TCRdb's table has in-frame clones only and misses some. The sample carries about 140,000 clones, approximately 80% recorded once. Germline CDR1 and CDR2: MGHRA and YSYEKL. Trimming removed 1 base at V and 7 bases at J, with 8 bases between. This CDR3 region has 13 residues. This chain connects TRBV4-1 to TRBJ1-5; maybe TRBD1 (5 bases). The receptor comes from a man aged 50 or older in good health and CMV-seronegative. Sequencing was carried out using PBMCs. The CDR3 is CASSQGWGQPQHF. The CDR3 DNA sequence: TGCGCCAGCAGCCAAGGATGGGGCCAGCCCCAGCATTTT.